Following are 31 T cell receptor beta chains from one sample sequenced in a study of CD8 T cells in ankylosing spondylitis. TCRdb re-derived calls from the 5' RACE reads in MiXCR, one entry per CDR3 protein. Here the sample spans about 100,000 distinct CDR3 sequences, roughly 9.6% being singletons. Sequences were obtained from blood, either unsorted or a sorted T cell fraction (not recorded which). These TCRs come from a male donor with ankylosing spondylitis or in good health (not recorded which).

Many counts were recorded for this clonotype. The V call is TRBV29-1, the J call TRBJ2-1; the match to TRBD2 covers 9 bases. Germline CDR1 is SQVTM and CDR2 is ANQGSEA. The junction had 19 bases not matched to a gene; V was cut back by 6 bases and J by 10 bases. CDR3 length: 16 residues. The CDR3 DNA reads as TGCAGCGTCGGAAGCTTGCGAGCGGGGGGCGAGACGGAGCAGTTCTTC. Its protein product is CSVGSLRAGGETEQFF.

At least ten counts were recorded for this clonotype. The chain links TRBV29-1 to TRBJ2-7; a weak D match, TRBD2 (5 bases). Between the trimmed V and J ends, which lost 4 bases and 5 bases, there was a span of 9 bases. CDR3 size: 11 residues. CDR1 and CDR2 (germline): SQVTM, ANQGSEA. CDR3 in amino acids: CSVGAGDEQYF. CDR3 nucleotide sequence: TGCAGCGTTGGAGCCGGGGACGAGCAGTACTTC.

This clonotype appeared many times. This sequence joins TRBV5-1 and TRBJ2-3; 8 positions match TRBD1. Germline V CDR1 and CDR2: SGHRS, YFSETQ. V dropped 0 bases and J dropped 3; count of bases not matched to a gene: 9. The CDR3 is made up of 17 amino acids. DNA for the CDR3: TGCGCCAGCAGCTTGGAACGGACAGGGAAAAGGACAGATACGCAGTATTTT. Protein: CASSLERTGKRTDTQYF.

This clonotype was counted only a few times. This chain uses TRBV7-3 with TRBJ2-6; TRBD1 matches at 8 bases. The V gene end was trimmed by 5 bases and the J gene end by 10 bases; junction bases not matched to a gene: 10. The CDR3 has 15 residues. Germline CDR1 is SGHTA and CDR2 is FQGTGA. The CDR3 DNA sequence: TGTGCCAGCAGCATCGGACAGGGTGGCCGAAACGTCCTGACTTTC. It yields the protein CASSIGQGGRNVLTF.

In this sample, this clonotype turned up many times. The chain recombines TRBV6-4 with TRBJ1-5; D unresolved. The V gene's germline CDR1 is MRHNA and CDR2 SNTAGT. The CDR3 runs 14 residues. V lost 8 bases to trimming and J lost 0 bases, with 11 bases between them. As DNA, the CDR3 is TGTGCCAGCTCGGCTGATCGTAGCAATCAGCCCCAGCATTTT. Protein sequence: CASSADRSNQPQHF.

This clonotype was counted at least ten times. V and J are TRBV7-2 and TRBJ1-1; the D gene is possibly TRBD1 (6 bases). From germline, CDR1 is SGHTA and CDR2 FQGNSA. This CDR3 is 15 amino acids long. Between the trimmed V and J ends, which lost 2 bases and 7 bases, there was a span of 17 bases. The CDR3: CASSLLGRGGGEAFF. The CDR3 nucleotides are TGTGCCAGCAGCTTACTGGGCAGGGGAGGGGGTGAAGCTTTCTTT.

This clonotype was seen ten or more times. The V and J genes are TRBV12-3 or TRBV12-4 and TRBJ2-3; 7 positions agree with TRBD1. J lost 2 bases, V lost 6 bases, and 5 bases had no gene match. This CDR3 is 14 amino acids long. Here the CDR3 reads CASRGDSNTDTQYF. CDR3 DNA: TGTGCCAGCAGGGGGGACAGTAACACAGATACGCAGTATTTT.

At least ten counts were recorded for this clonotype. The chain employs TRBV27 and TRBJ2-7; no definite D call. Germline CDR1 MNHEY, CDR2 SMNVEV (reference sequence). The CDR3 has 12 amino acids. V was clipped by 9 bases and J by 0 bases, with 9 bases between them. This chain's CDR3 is CASYSSSYEQYF. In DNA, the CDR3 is TGTGCCAGTTACAGCTCCTCCTACGAGCAGTACTTC.

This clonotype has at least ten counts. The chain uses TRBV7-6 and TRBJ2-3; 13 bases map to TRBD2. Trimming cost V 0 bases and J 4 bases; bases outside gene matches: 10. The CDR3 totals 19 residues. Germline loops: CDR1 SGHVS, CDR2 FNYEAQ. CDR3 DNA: TGTGCCAGCAGCTTAGCGAGTTGGACTAGCGGGGGTCATGCAGATACGCAGTATTTT. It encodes CASSLASWTSGGHADTQYF.

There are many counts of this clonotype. In nucleotides, the CDR3 is TGTGCCAGCAGTTCGGGACTCCGCAATGAGCAGTTCTTC. Translating it yields CASSSGLRNEQFF. J is TRBJ2-1 and V is TRBV6-5; D is perhaps TRBD2 (6 bases). Germline CDR1 and CDR2: MNHEY and SVGAGI. Deletions cut 4 bases from V and 6 bases from J, with 10 bases between. This CDR3 has 13 amino acids.

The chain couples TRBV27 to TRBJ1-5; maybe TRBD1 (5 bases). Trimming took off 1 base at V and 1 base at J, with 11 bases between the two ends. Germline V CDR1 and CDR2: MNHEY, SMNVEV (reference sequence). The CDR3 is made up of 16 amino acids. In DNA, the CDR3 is TGTGCCAGCAGTTTATATGGGGCCGTGAGCAATCAGCCCCAGCATTTT. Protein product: CASSLYGAVSNQPQHF.

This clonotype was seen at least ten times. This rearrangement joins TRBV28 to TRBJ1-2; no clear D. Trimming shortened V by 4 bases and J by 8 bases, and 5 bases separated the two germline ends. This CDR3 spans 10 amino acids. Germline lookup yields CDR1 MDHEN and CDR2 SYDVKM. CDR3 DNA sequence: TGTGCCAGCAGTTCCAGGGGCTACACCTTC. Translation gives CASSSRGYTF.

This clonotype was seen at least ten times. CDR3: CSVATTGELFF. The CDR3 DNA is TGCAGCGTTGCGACCACCGGGGAGCTGTTTTTT. The V and J genes are TRBV29-1 and TRBJ2-2; no firm D call. CDR3 size: 11 residues. Looked up from germline, CDR1 is SQVTM and CDR2 is ANQGSEA. The V gene lost 4 bases and the J gene lost 4 bases, with 4 bases spanning the gap.

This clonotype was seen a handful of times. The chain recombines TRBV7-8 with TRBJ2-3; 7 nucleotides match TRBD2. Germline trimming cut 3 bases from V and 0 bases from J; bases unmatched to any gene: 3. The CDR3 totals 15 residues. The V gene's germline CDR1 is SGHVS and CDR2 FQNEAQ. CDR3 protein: CASSFQRGSTDTQYF. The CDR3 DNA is TGTGCCAGCAGCTTCCAGCGGGGTAGCACAGATACGCAGTATTTT.

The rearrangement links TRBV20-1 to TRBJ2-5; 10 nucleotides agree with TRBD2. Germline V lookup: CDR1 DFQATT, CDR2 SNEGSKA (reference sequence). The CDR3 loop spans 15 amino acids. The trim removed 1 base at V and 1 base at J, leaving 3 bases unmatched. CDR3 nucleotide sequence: TGCAGTGCTAGAGCGGCTAGCGGGGGCCAAGAGACCCAGTACTTC. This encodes CSARAASGGQETQYF.

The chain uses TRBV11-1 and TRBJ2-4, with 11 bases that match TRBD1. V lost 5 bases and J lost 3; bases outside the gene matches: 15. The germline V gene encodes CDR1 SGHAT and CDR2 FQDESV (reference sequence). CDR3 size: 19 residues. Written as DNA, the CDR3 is TGTGCCAGCAGCCTAGTTGGACAGGGGGCGCAGCGTGACAAAAACATTCAGTACTTC. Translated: CASSLVGQGAQRDKNIQYF.

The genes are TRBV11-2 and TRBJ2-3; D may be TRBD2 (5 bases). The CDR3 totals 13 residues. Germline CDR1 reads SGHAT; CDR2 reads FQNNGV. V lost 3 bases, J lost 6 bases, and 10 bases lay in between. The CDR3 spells CASSFGVGDTQYF. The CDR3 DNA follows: TGTGCCAGCAGCTTCGGGGTCGGGGATACGCAGTATTTT. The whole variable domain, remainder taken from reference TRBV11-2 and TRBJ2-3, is EAGVAQSPRYKIIEKRQSVAFWCNPISGHATLYWYQQILGQGPKLLIQFQNNGVVDDSQLPKDRFSAERLKGVDSTLKIQPAKLEDSAVYLCASSFGVGDTQYFGPGTRLTVL.

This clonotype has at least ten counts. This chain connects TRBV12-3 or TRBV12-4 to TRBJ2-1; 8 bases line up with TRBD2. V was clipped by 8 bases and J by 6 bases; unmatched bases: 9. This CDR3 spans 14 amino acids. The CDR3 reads CASSNPGTSNEQFF. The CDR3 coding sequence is TGTGCCAGCTCAAACCCCGGGACTAGCAATGAGCAGTTCTTC.

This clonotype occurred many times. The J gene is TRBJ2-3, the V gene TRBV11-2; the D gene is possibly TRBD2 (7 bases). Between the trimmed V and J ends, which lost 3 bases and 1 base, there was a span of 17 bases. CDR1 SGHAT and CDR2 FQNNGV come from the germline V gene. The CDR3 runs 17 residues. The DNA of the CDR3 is TGTGCCAGCAGCTTCCGGGGGGCATCCTCCGGCACAGATACGCAGTATTTT. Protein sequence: CASSFRGASSGTDTQYF.

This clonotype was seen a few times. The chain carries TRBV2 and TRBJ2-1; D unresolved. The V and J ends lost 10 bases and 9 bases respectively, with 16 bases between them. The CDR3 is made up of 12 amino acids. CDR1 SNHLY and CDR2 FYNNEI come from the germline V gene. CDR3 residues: CAILLGLGEQFF. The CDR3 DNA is TGTGCCATCTTACTGGGTTTGGGTGAGCAGTTCTTC. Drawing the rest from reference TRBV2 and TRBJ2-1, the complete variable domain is EPEVTQTPSHQVTQMGQEVILRCVPISNHLYFYWYRQILGQKVEFLVSFYNNEISEKSEIFDDQFSVERPDGSNFTLKIRSTKLEDSAMYFCAILLGLGEQFFGPGTRLTVL.

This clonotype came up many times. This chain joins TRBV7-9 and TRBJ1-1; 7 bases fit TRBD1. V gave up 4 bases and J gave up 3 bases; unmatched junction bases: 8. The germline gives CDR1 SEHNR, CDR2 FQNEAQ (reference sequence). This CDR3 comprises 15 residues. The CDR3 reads CASSSSGGSDTEAFF. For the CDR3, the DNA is TGTGCCAGCAGCTCCTCAGGGGGTAGCGACACTGAAGCTTTCTTT.

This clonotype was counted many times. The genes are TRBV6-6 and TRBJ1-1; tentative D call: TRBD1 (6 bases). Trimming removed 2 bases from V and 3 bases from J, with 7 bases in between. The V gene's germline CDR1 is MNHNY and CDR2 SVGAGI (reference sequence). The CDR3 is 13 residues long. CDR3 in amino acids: CASSYEGDTEAFF. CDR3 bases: TGTGCCAGCAGTTACGAGGGGGACACTGAAGCTTTCTTT.

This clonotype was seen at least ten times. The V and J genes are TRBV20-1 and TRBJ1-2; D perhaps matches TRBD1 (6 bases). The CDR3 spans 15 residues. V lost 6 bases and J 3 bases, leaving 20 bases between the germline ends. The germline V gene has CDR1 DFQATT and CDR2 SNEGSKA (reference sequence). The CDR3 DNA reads TGCAGTGCCCTTAGGGGGGTGGGCTCGGACTATGGCTACACCTTC. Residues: CSALRGVGSDYGYTF.

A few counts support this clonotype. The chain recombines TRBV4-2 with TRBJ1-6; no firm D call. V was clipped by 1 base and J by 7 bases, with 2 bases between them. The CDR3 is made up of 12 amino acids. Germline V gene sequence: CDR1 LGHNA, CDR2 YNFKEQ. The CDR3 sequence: CASSQGNSPLHF. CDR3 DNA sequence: TGTGCCAGCAGCCAAGGGAATTCACCCCTCCACTTT.

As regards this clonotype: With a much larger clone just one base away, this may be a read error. This CDR3 reads CTSSLTSVDEQFF. For the CDR3, the DNA is TGTACCAGCAGCCTGACTAGTGTCGATGAGCAGTTCTTC. This sequence joins TRBV6-1 and TRBJ2-1; tentatively, D is TRBD2 (6 bases). The CDR3 spans 13 residues. Germline V gene sequence: CDR1 MNHNS, CDR2 SASEGT.

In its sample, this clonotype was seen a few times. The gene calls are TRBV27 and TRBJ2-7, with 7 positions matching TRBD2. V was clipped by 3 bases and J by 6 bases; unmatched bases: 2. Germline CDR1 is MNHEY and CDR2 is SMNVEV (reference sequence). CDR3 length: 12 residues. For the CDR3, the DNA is TGTGCCAGCAGTTTTAGCGGGTCCGAGCAGTACTTC. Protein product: CASSFSGSEQYF.

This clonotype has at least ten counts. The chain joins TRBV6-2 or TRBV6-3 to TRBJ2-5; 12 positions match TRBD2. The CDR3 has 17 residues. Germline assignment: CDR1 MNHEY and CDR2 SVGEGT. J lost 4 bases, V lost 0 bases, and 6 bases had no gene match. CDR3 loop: CASSYSRALAGGETQYF. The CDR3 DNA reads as TGTGCCAGCAGTTACTCGAGGGCACTAGCGGGGGGAGAGACCCAGTACTTC.

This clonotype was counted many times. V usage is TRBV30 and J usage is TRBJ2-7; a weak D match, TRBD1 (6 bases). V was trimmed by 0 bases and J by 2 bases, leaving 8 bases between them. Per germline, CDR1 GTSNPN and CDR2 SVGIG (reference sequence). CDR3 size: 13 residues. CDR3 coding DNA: TGTGCCTGGAGTGTTCAGGGGCCCTACGAGCAGTACTTC. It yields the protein CAWSVQGPYEQYF. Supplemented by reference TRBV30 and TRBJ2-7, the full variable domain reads SQTIHQWPATLVQPVGSPLSLECTVEGTSNPNLYWYRQAAGRGLQLLFYSVGIGQISSEVPQNLSASRPQDRQFILSSKKLLLSDSGFYLCAWSVQGPYEQYFGPGTRLTVT.

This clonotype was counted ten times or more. For the CDR3, the DNA is TGTGCCAGCAGCCATCGGGACCGCACAGATACGCAGTATTTT. Amino acid sequence: CASSHRDRTDTQYF. The chain combines TRBV4-2 with TRBJ2-3; D could derive from TRBD1 or TRBD2 (5 bases each). Germline CDR1 is LGHNA and CDR2 is YNFKEQ. V gave up 3 bases and J gave up 1 base, with 8 bases separating them. The CDR3 is 14 amino acids.

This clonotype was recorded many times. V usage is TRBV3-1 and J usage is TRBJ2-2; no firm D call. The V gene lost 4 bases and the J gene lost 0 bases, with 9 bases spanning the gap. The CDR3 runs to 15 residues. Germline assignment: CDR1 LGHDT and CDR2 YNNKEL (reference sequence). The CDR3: CASSRGRSNTGELFF. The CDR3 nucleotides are TGTGCCAGCAGCCGCGGACGGTCGAACACCGGGGAGCTGTTTTTT. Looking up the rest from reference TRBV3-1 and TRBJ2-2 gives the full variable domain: DTAVSQTPKYLVTQMGNDKSIKCEQNLGHDTMYWYKQDSKKFLKIMFSYNNKELIINETVPNRFSPKSPDKAHLNLHINSLELGDSAVYFCASSRGRSNTGELFFGEGSRLTVL.

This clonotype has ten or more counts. The CDR3 DNA is TGTGCCAGCAGCGTAGCAATTAGCGGGGGATACAATGAGCAGTTCTTC. Protein: CASSVAISGGYNEQFF. This chain connects TRBV9 to TRBJ2-1, with 9 nucleotides matching TRBD2. Looked up from germline, CDR1 is SGDLS and CDR2 is YYNGEE. The V segment lost 0 bases and the J segment 4 bases; nucleotides outside the gene matches: 5. The CDR3 runs 16 residues.